These 31 T cell receptor beta chains originate from one sample sequenced in a study of CDR3 diversity in severe acne. TCRdb re-derived calls from the PCR reads in MiXCR, one entry per CDR3 protein. Here the sample spans roughly 100,000 distinct CDR3 sequences, approximately 47% being singletons. The source material was blood. These receptors all come from a male donor with acne.

The rearrangement uses TRBV2 and TRBJ2-2; the D call may be TRBD1 or TRBD2 (5 bases each). Trimming left V 6 bases short and J 0 bases short, with 11 bases between. Germline lookup yields CDR1 SNHLY and CDR2 FYNNEI. This CDR3 spans 15 amino acids. The CDR3 here is CASSSRGANTGELFF. In DNA form, the CDR3 reads TGTGCCAGCAGCTCGCGAGGGGCGAACACCGGGGAGCTGTTTTTT.

The chain links TRBV7-2 to TRBJ2-7; no firm D call. This CDR3 contains 15 residues. Germline V CDR1 and CDR2: SGHTA, FQGNSA. V lost 5 bases to trimming and J lost 5 bases, with 19 bases between them. The CDR3 protein is CASSRTDGPNDEQYF. CDR3 bases: TGTGCCAGCAGCCGAACGGACGGACCAAACGACGAGCAGTACTTC.

This clonotype was observed once. The CDR3 region is CASIGPVNNSPLHF. In nucleotides, the CDR3 is TGTGCCAGTATCGGTCCAGTCAATAATTCACCCCTCCACTTT. The V call is TRBV25-1, the J call TRBJ1-6; D is uncertain. Per germline, CDR1 MGHDK and CDR2 SYGVNS. Trimming removed 9 bases from V and 5 bases from J, with 14 bases in between. The CDR3 is 14 residues long. The full variable domain, rest sourced from reference TRBV25-1 and TRBJ1-6, is EADIYQTPRYLVIGTGKKITLECSQTMGHDKMYWYQQDPGMELHLIHYSYGVNSTEKGDLSSESTVSRIRTEHFPLTLESARPSHTSQYLCASIGPVNNSPLHFGNGTRLTVT.

The chain couples TRBV29-1 to TRBJ1-1, with D hard to call. This CDR3 contains 13 residues. The ends were cut back, 4 bases at V and 5 bases at J, with 14 bases in the middle. Per germline, CDR1 SQVTM and CDR2 ANQGSEA. The chain's CDR3 is CSVARGDGTEAFF. CDR3 nucleotides: TGCAGCGTTGCCCGGGGAGATGGGACTGAAGCTTTCTTT. The complete variable domain, with remaining parts taken from reference TRBV29-1 and TRBJ1-1, reads SAVISQKPSRDICQRGTSLTIQCQVDSQVTMMFWYRQQPGQSLTLIATANQGSEATYESGFVIDKFPISRPNLTFSTLTVSNMSPEDSSIYLCSVARGDGTEAFFGQGTRLTVV.

The chain has TRBV7-9 and TRBJ2-6; no reliable D call. The CDR3 loop spans 15 amino acids. The V end lost 4 bases, the J end lost 0 bases, and 7 bases lay between the germline ends. CDR1 SEHNR and CDR2 FQNEAQ come from the germline V gene (reference sequence). The CDR3 coding sequence is TGTGCCAGCAGCTCCCTGGCCTCTGGGGCCAACGTCCTGACTTTC. Protein product: CASSSLASGANVLTF.

This clonotype is judged medium-sized. The gene calls are TRBV7-2 and TRBJ1-2; D is unclear. Trimming removed 2 bases at V and 2 bases at J, with 12 bases between. The CDR3 length is 15 residues. Germline V gene lookup returns CDR1 SGHTA and CDR2 FQGNSA. The CDR3 nucleotides are TGTGCCAGCAGCTTAACGGCGGCCGGGAACTATGGCTACACCTTC. Translating gives CASSLTAAGNYGYTF.

Turning to this clonotype: Germline and junction disagree at one end, which may indicate a read error. The V and J genes are TRBV10-3 and TRBJ1-2; TRBD1 agrees at 8 bases. Per the germline V gene, CDR1 is ENHRY and CDR2 is SYGVKD. The CDR3 is made up of 15 amino acids. CDR3 bases: TGTGCCATCAGTGAGGTGGGACAGGCTAATTATGGCTACACCTTC. As protein: CAISEVGQANYGYTF.

As for this clonotype: The junction departs from the called germline gene at one end, perhaps through a read error. The V gene is TRBV5-4, the J gene TRBJ2-2, with TRBD1 matching over 7 bases. The CDR3 totals 15 residues. The germline gives CDR1 SGHNT, CDR2 YYREEE (reference sequence). This CDR3 is CPSSLARGRTGELFF. CDR3 DNA sequence: TGTCCCAGCAGCTTGGCTAGGGGGCGGACCGGGGAGCTGTTTTTT.

Ten or more counts support this clonotype. The chain couples TRBV11-3 to TRBJ1-1; a weak D match, TRBD1 (5 bases). Trimming left V 5 bases short and J 3 bases short, with 10 bases between. The CDR3 extends over 13 amino acids. Germline CDR1 reads SGHNT; CDR2 reads YENEEA. The CDR3 coding sequence is TGTGCCAGCAGCCCCCGGGGGGACACTGAAGCTTTCTTT. As protein: CASSPRGDTEAFF.

This clonotype was seen ten or more times. The chain couples TRBV5-4 to TRBJ2-5; D not resolved. V lost 3 bases and J 1 base, leaving 1 base between the germline ends. Per the germline V gene, CDR1 is SGHNT and CDR2 is YYREEE (reference sequence). The CDR3 covers 11 residues. The CDR3 bases are TGTGCCAGCAGCTCCCAAGAGACCCAGTACTTC. Translated: CASSSQETQYF.

Note on this clonotype: A read error is possible here, since a much larger clone lies one base away. The chain employs TRBV7-8 and TRBJ2-2; D may be TRBD2 (5 bases). The CDR3 consists of 15 residues. Germline lookup yields CDR1 SGHVS and CDR2 FQNEAQ. Here the CDR3 reads CASSPFGLPTGELLF. The CDR3 coding sequence is TGTGCCAGCAGCCCATTTGGCCTGCCTACCGGGGAGCTGCTTTTT.

The rearrangement uses TRBV30 and TRBJ1-1; D not resolved. Trimming took 4 bases from V and 10 from J, leaving 13 bases between them. CDR3 length equals 11 residues. Per the germline V gene, CDR1 is GTSNPN and CDR2 is SVGIG (reference sequence). The CDR3 nucleotides read TGTGCCTGGAAGTCTGGGTGGGTAGCTTTCTTT. This translates into CAWKSGWVAFF.

The V gene is TRBV6-5, the J gene TRBJ1-4, with D perhaps TRBD1 (6 bases). Germline V gene data show CDR1 as MNHEY and CDR2 as SVGAGI. The CDR3 contains 13 residues. The CDR3 coding sequence is TGTGCTATAGCGCGGGGGCCTAATGAAAAACTGTTTTTT. This gives the protein CAIARGPNEKLFF.

With respect to this clonotype: Mismatch with germline at one junction end may stem from a read error. This sequence joins TRBV9 and TRBJ2-2; TRBD1 aligns across 10 bases. There are 18 residues in the CDR3. CDR1 is SGDLS and CDR2 is YYNGEE in the germline V gene. CDR3 nucleotides: TGTGCCAACAGCCTTCGGATGGCCGGGACAGGGGTGGCCGGGGAGCTGTTTTTT. Its translation: CANSLRMAGTGVAGELFF.

On this clonotype itself: A read error may be the cause here, since a much bigger clone is one base away. The CDR3 loop is CASGTSLVTEAFF. The CDR3 DNA reads TGTGCCAGTGGGACATCCCTGGTCACTGAAGCTTTCTTT. The chain couples TRBV19 to TRBJ1-1, with TRBD1 as a possible D gene (6 bases). The germline V gene encodes CDR1 LNHDA and CDR2 SQIVND (reference sequence). The germline V and J ends were trimmed by 8 bases and 4 bases, with 14 bases remaining between them. This CDR3 has 13 amino acids. Using reference TRBV19 and TRBJ1-1 for the parts outside the CDR3, the full variable domain is DGGITQSPKYLFRKEGQNVTLSCEQNLNHDAMYWYRQDPGQGLRLIYYSQIVNDFQKGDIAEGYSVSREKKESFPLTVTSAQKNPTAFYLCASGTSLVTEAFFGQGTRLTVV.

This chain joins TRBV30 and TRBJ2-3; 8 positions match TRBD2. Germline V gives CDR1 GTSNPN, CDR2 SVGIG (reference sequence). The CDR3 runs to 12 residues. Trimming took 2 bases from V and 9 from J; bases not matched to a gene: 4. The CDR3 region has the DNA TGTGCCTGGAGTAGCGGGAGAGGGACGCAGTATTTT. Protein: CAWSSGRGTQYF.

This clonotype was seen a handful of times. The J gene is TRBJ2-3, the V gene TRBV20-1; 10 nucleotides line up with TRBD2. Trimming cost V 6 bases and J 4 bases; bases outside gene matches: 19. The CDR3 length is 18 residues. The germline V gene encodes CDR1 DFQATT and CDR2 SNEGSKA (reference sequence). For the CDR3, the DNA is TGCAGTGCCCCACTCCTAGCGGGAGTTCGCCCCCGTGCAGATACGCAGTATTTT. It codes for CSAPLLAGVRPRADTQYF.

Notes on this clonotype: A single base separates this from a much larger clone, so it may be a read error. The chain uses TRBV2 and TRBJ1-1, with unresolved D. Trimming took off 3 bases at V and 6 bases at J, with 11 bases between the two ends. Germline CDR1 and CDR2: SNHLY and FYNNEI. This CDR3 spans 13 amino acids. The CDR3 DNA reads as TGTGCCAGCAGTGAGTTGGTAAACGCTGAAGCTTTCTTT. Translation: CASSELVNAEAFF.

This chain links TRBV29-1 with TRBJ1-2; TRBD1 aligns across 8 bases. CDR3 size: 11 residues. CDR1 is SQVTM, CDR2 ANQGSEA, per germline. V shed 8 bases, J shed 5 bases, and the junction held 4 bases outside the gene matches. The DNA of the CDR3 is TGCAGCTCGGACAGGGAATATGGCTACACCTTC. Translation: CSSDREYGYTF.

This clonotype has a count of ten or more. The J gene is TRBJ2-1, the V gene TRBV6-5, with D tentatively TRBD2 (6 bases). Germline CDR1 MNHEY, CDR2 SVGAGI. The CDR3 loop spans 15 amino acids. The V and J ends lost 2 bases and 6 bases respectively, with 14 bases between them. Here the CDR3 reads CASSYGSGTVNEQFF. CDR3 nucleotide sequence: TGTGCCAGCAGTTACGGATCCGGGACTGTCAATGAGCAGTTCTTC.

This clonotype has at least ten counts. The gene calls are TRBV7-9 and TRBJ1-1; TRBD1 might be the D (5 bases). The germline V and J ends were trimmed by 3 bases and 12 bases, with 26 bases remaining between them. CDR3 length: 16 residues. Germline CDR1 SEHNR, CDR2 FQNEAQ (reference sequence). CDR3 coding DNA: TGTGCCAGCAGCTTTACAGGCGCCTCTACTCCCTTGGCACCTTTCTTT. Protein sequence: CASSFTGASTPLAPFF.

CDR3 loop: CASTQGNTIYF. CDR3 in DNA: TGTGCCAGCACCCAGGGGAACACCATATATTTT. V usage is TRBV9 and J usage is TRBJ1-3, with D perhaps matching TRBD1 (6 bases). Trimming removed 6 bases from V and 7 bases from J, with 8 bases in between. The CDR3 is 11 amino acids. CDR1 and CDR2 from the germline V gene are SGDLS and YYNGEE.

This clonotype was found once. A much larger clonotype is one base distant, so this may be a read error. The CDR3 nucleotides read TGTGCCAGCAGCTTTAGGACTAGCGGGACCTACAATGAGCAGTACTTC. Translation: CASSFRTSGTYNEQYF. The V gene is TRBV5-8, the J gene TRBJ2-5; 12 bases map to TRBD2. The V segment lost 2 bases and the J segment 11 bases; nucleotides outside the gene matches: 13. This CDR3 region has 16 residues. Per germline, CDR1 SGHTS and CDR2 YDEGEE.

This clonotype was observed a handful of times. Since a much larger clone is just one base distant, this may be a read error. This chain joins TRBV7-6 and TRBJ1-1; D not resolved. The CDR3 loop spans 13 amino acids. The germline V gene has CDR1 SGHVS and CDR2 FNYEAQ. CDR3 bases: TGTGCCAGCAGCTGGGGTATGAACACTGAAGCTTCCTTT. As protein: CASSWGMNTEASF.

This clonotype was detected only a few times. The gene calls are TRBV7-2 and TRBJ2-5; D is unresolved. This CDR3 is 15 amino acids long. V was cut by 4 bases and J by 2 bases, with 14 bases left in between. Germline CDR1 and CDR2: SGHTA and FQGNSA. The chain's CDR3 is CASSSFLGTQETQYF. CDR3 in DNA: TGTGCCAGCAGCTCATTTCTAGGAACTCAAGAGACCCAGTACTTC.

This chain uses TRBV9 with TRBJ2-6; D uncertain. V lost 2 bases and J 3 bases, leaving 12 bases between the germline ends. Germline lookup yields CDR1 SGDLS and CDR2 YYNGEE. This CDR3 contains 16 residues. CDR3 DNA: TGTGCCAGCAGCGTTTTAGACTCCTTTGGGGCCAACGTCCTGACTTTC. It is translated as CASSVLDSFGANVLTF.

The gene calls are TRBV11-2 and TRBJ1-2, with D possibly matching TRBD1 (5 bases). This CDR3 comprises 17 residues. Germline V gene lookup returns CDR1 SGHAT and CDR2 FQNNGV. Deletions cut 5 bases from V and 5 bases from J, with 24 bases between. The CDR3 here is CASSPRTAGGDTYGYTF. The CDR3 region has the DNA TGTGCCAGCAGCCCCAGGACCGCCGGGGGAGATACTTATGGCTACACCTTC.

This clonotype was seen ten or more times. The genes are TRBV25-1 and TRBJ2-5; D remains unclear. There are 16 residues in the CDR3. The V gene's germline CDR1 is MGHDK and CDR2 SYGVNS. V gave up 8 bases and J gave up 0 bases, with 19 bases separating them. CDR3 sequence (DNA): TGTGCCAGCGAAAGCTACACGGTTGGGGACCAAGAGACCCAGTACTTC. This sequence encodes CASESYTVGDQETQYF.

The rearrangement uses TRBV6-1 and TRBJ1-2, with 7 bases that match TRBD1. This CDR3 contains 15 residues. V was clipped by 2 bases and J by 4 bases; unmatched bases: 7. In germline, CDR1 is MNHNS, CDR2 SASEGT. CDR3 sequence reads: CASSEMGTDLYGYTF. The CDR3, as DNA: TGTGCCAGCAGTGAAATGGGGACAGACCTCTATGGCTACACCTTC.

This clonotype was observed many times. The chain links TRBV6-5 to TRBJ1-1, with 8 bases lining up with TRBD1. The germline V gene encodes CDR1 MNHEY and CDR2 SVGAGI. This CDR3 has 14 residues. The V gene end was trimmed by 5 bases and the J gene end by 3 bases; junction bases not matched to a gene: 5. CDR3 sequence reads: CASSRTGGDTEAFF. CDR3 nucleotides: TGTGCCAGCAGTCGAACAGGGGGGGACACTGAAGCTTTCTTT.

This clonotype was observed a few times. The V and J genes are TRBV2 and TRBJ1-1, with unresolved D. Germline V gene sequence: CDR1 SNHLY, CDR2 FYNNEI. The ends were cut back, 1 base at V and 4 bases at J, with 13 bases in the middle. This CDR3 has 15 amino acids. CDR3 DNA: TGTGCCAGCAGTGAAGATAAAGGGTCGGGCACTGAAGCTTTCTTT. Translation: CASSEDKGSGTEAFF.